This T cell receptor beta chain was observed in a study of cytomegalovirus exposure and HLA in healthy donors. Study background: Of 300 to 500 genotyped donors, 80% to 85% grouped in the Caucasian-associated ancestry cluster. Findings of the study overall: The study assumed roughly uniform donor sequencing depth for presence/absence analyses. Published work reported that the classifier diagnosed cytomegalovirus status with high specificity and sensitivity. As a later analysis showed, a missense DCLRE1C variant was linked to trimming of TCR beta V- and J-genes.

A word on this clone: Its antigen is currently unknown.

The PCR ran on 60 Vbeta and 13 Jbeta primers. Assay used: immunoSEQ multiplex PCR; TCRdb lists only in-frame clones, some missing. The sample records tens of thousands of clones, 75% to 85% being singletons. Germline lookup yields CDR1 SGHRS and CDR2 YFSETQ. Trimming cost V 0 bases and J 3 bases, with 9 bases left between them. CDR3 length: 14 residues. The receptor comes from a man aged 25 to 40 in good health and CMV-seronegative. The chain has TRBV5-1 and TRBJ1-1, with unresolved D. Source material: PBMCs. CDR3 nucleotides: TGCGCCAGCAGCTTGGCCGAGGGAGACACTGAAGCTTTCTTT. Encoded protein: CASSLAEGDTEAFF. Combining the CDR3 with reference TRBV5-1 and TRBJ1-1 gives the whole variable domain KAGVTQTPRYLIKTRGQQVTLSCSPISGHRSVSWYQQTPGQGLQFLFEYFSETQRNKGNFPGRFSGRQFSNSRSEMNVSTLELGDSALYLCASSLAEGDTEAFFGQGTRLTVV.